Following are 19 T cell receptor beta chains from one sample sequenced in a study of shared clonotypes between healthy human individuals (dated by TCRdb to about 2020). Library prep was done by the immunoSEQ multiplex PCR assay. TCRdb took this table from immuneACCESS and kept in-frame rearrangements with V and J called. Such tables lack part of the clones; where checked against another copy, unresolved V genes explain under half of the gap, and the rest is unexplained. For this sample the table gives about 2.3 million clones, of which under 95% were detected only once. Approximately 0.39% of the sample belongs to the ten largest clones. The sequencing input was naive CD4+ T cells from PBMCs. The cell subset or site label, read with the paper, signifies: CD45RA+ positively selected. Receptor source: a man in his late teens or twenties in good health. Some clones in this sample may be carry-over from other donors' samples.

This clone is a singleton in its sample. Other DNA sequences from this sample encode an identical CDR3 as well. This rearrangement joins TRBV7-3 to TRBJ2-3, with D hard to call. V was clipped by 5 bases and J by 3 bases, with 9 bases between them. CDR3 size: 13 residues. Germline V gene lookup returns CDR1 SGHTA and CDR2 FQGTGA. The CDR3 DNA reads TGTGCCAGCAGCCTAAGGCCTACAGATACGCAGTATTTT. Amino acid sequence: CASSLRPTDTQYF.

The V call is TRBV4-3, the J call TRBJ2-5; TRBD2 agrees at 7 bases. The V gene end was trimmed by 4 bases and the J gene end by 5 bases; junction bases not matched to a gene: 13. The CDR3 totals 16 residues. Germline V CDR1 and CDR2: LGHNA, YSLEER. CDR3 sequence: CASSPGGASGGETQYF. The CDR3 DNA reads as TGCGCCAGCAGCCCAGGAGGGGCTAGCGGAGGTGAGACCCAGTACTTC.

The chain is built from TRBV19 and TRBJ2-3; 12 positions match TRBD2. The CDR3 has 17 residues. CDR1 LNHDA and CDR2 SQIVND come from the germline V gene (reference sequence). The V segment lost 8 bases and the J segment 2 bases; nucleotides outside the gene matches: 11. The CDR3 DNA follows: TGTGCCAGTCCCTGTGGGACTAGCGGGCGGATCACAGATACGCAGTATTTT. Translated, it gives CASPCGTSGRITDTQYF.

CDR3 amino acids: CASTPGEEQYF. CDR3 coding DNA: TGTGCCAGCACCCCGGGGGAGGAGCAGTACTTC. The chain links TRBV7-2 to TRBJ2-7; D might be TRBD2 (6 bases). Germline V lookup: CDR1 SGHTA, CDR2 FQGNSA. Trimming pared 7 bases from V and 7 bases from J, leaving 11 bases between. The CDR3 spans 11 residues.

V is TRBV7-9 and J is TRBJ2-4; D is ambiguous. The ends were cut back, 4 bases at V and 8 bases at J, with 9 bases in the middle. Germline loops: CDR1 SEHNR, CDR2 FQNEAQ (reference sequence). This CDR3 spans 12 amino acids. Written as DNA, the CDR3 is TGTGCCAGCAGCTCGATAATAGACATTCAGTACTTC. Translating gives CASSSIIDIQYF. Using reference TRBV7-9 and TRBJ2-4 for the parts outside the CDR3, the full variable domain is DTGVSQNPRHKITKRGQNVTFRCDPISEHNRLYWYRQTLGQGPEFLTYFQNEAQLEKSRLLSDRFSAERPKGSFSTLEIQRTEQGDSAMYLCASSSIIDIQYFGAGTRLSVL.

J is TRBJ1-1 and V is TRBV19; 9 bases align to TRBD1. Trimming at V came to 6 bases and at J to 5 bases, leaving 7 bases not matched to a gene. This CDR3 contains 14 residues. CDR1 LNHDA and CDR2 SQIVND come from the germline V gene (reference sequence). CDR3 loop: CASRGTGRVTEAFF. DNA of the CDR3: TGTGCCAGTAGGGGGACAGGGCGGGTAACTGAAGCTTTCTTT.

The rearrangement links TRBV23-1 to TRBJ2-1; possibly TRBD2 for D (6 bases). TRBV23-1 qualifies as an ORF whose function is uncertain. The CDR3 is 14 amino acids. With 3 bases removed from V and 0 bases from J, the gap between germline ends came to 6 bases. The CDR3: CASSQRDSYNEQFF. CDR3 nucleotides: TGCGCCAGCAGTCAGCGGGACTCCTACAATGAGCAGTTCTTC.

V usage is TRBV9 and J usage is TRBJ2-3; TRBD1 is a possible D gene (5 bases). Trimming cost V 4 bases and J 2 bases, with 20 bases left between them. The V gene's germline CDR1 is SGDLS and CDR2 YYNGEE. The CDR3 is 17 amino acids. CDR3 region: CASSKGVLLGSTDTQYF. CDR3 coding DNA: TGTGCCAGCAGCAAAGGGGTCCTTTTAGGCTCCACAGATACGCAGTATTTT.

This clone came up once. CDR3 residues: CASSPGTVSPQPQHF. DNA for the CDR3: TGTGCCAGCAGCCCCGGGACAGTGTCGCCTCAGCCCCAGCATTTT. V usage is TRBV5-5 and J usage is TRBJ1-5, with 7 bases fitting TRBD1. Germline assignment: CDR1 SGHKS and CDR2 YYEKEE (reference sequence). The CDR3 is 15 residues long. V shed 4 bases, J shed 6 bases, and the junction held 10 bases outside the gene matches.

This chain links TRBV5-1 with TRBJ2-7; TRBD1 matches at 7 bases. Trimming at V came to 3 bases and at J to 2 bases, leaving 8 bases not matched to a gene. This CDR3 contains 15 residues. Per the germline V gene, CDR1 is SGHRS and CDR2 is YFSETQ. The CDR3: CASSYTGTATYEQYF. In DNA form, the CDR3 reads TGCGCCAGCAGCTACACCGGGACAGCGACCTACGAGCAGTACTTC.

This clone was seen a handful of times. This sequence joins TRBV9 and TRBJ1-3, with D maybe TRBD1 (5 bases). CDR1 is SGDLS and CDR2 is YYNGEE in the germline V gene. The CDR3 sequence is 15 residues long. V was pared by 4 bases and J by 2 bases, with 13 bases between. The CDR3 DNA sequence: TGTGCCAGCAGCCCTAGGGAAGGGGCTGGAAACACCATATATTTT. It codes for CASSPREGAGNTIYF.

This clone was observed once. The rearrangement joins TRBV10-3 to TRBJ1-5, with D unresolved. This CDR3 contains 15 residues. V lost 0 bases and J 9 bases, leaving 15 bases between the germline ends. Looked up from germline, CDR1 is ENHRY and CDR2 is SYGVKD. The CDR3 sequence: CAISESVEAATPQHF. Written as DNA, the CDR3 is TGTGCCATCAGTGAGTCGGTGGAGGCGGCCACGCCCCAGCATTTT.

The CDR3 DNA follows: TGCAGCCTTCGACAGGACCGAAACAATGAGCAGTTCTTC. Amino acid sequence: CSLRQDRNNEQFF. The rearrangement joins TRBV29-1 to TRBJ2-1; maybe TRBD1 (6 bases). The CDR3 loop spans 13 amino acids. Germline V gene sequence: CDR1 SQVTM, CDR2 ANQGSEA. Trimming removed 8 bases from V and 5 bases from J, with 16 bases in between.

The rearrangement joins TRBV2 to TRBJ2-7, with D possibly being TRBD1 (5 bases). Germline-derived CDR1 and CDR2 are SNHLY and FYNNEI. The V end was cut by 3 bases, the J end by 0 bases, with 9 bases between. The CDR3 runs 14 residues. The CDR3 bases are TGTGCCAGCAGTGAGCAGGGCCACTCCTACGAGCAGTACTTC. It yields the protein CASSEQGHSYEQYF.

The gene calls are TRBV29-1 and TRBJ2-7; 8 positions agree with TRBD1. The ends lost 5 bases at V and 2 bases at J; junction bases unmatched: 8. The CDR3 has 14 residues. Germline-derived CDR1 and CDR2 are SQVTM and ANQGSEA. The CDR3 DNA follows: TGCAGCGTTCCGGGTCAGGGGGCCGCCTACGAGCAGTACTTC. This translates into CSVPGQGAAYEQYF.

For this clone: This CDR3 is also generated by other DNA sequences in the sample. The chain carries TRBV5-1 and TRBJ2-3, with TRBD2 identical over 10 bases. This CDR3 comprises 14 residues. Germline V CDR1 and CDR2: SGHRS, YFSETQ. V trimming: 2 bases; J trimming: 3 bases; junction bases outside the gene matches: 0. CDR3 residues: CASSFSGGTDTQYF. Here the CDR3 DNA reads TGCGCCAGCAGCTTTAGCGGGGGGACAGATACGCAGTATTTT.

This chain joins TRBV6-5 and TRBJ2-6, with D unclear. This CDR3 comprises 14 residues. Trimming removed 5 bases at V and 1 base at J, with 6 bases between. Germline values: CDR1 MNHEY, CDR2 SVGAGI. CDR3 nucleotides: TGTGCCAGCAGTATAGGGTCTGGGGCCAACGTCCTGACTTTC. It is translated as CASSIGSGANVLTF.

CDR3 bases: TGCGCCAGCAGCATTAGCGGGCCAACCTACAATGAGCAGTTCTTC. As protein: CASSISGPTYNEQFF. The V call is TRBV5-1, the J call TRBJ2-1; 7 bases fit TRBD2. This CDR3 is built from 15 residues. The ends lost 4 bases at V and 2 bases at J; junction bases unmatched: 6. CDR1 SGHRS and CDR2 YFSETQ come from the germline V gene. Full variable domain (missing parts from reference TRBV5-1 and TRBJ2-1): KAGVTQTPRYLIKTRGQQVTLSCSPISGHRSVSWYQQTPGQGLQFLFEYFSETQRNKGNFPGRFSGRQFSNSRSEMNVSTLELGDSALYLCASSISGPTYNEQFFGPGTRLTVL.

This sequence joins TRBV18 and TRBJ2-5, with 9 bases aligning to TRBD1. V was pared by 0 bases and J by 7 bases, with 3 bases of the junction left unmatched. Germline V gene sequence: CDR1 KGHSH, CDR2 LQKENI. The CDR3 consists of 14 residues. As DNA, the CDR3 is TGTGCCAGCTCACCACCGGGGGACAGGGTGACCCAGTACTTC. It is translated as CASSPPGDRVTQYF. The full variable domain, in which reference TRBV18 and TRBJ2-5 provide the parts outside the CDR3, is NAGVMQNPRHLVRRRGQEARLRCSPMKGHSHVYWYRQLPEEGLKFMVYLQKENIIDESGMPKERFSAEFPKEGPSILRIQQVVRGDSAAYFCASSPPGDRVTQYFGPGTRLLVL.